These T cell receptor beta chains were read from a single sample in a study of blood T cell repertoires in COVID-19. Method: immunoSEQ multiplex PCR; TCRdb's copy keeps in-frame clones and lacks some. The sample yields 140,000 to 150,000 clones, about nine tenths seen once. The sample comprised PBMCs or T cells enriched from blood (not recorded which). These receptors were taken from a man aged 60 to 75 who had recovered from COVID-19. CDR3s include the opening cysteine and the closing phenylalanine or tryptophan. The D gene is left open where the match is weak. Expanded clones get a size class; other rows say once, few or many, or leave the size out.

TRBV2	-	TRBJ1-5	-	CASSEYSTVGQPQHF	TGTGCCAGCAGTGAGTACAGTACCGTGGGTCAGCCCCAGCATTTT
TRBV7-8	-	TRBJ2-7	-	CASSRPGSSYEQYF	TGTGCCAGCAGTCGACCTGGGAGCTCCTACGAGCAGTACTTC
TRBV3-1/TRBV3-2	-	TRBJ1-5	-	CASSQDSGGLQPQHF	TGTGCCAGCAGCCAAGATTCCGGGGGGCTACAGCCCCAGCATTTT
TRBV28	-	TRBJ1-2	-	CASSLGGFNYGYTF	TGTGCCAGCAGTTTAGGGGGGTTTAACTATGGCTACACCTTC
TRBV6-5	TRBD2	TRBJ2-3	-	CASGSSGAGVAQYF	TGTGCCAGCGGAAGCTCGGGTGCGGGAGTAGCGCAGTATTTT
TRBV6-5	TRBD1	TRBJ2-5	-	CASRKDRGNQETQYF	TGTGCCAGCAGGAAGGACAGGGGGAACCAAGAGACCCAGTACTTC
TRBV14	-	TRBJ2-7	once	CASSFSPVEQYF	TGTGCCAGCAGCTTCTCACCGGTCGAGCAGTACTTC
TRBV2	-	TRBJ2-1	few	CASRTESSDEQFF	TGTGCCAGCAGAACAGAGAGTTCGGATGAGCAGTTCTTC
TRBV3-1/TRBV3-2	-	TRBJ2-1	-	CASSHRGTLPDNEQFF	TGTGCCAGCAGCCACCGGGGGACCCTCCCCGACAATGAGCAGTTCTTC
TRBV6-5	-	TRBJ2-1	-	CASGQVKPNEQFF	TGTGCCAGCGGGCAGGTAAAACCCAATGAGCAGTTCTTC
TRBV18	TRBD1	TRBJ1-5	-	CASSRQGADQPQHF	TGTGCCAGCTCCCGACAGGGCGCGGATCAGCCCCAGCATTTT
TRBV5-6	TRBD2	TRBJ2-3	-	CASSHLAGSDTQYF	TGTGCCAGCAGCCACCTAGCGGGCTCAGATACGCAGTATTTT
TRBV11-2	-	TRBJ2-2	-	CASSPNEYTGELFF	TGTGCCAGCAGCCCGAATGAGTATACCGGGGAGCTGTTTTTT
TRBV5-5	-	TRBJ2-7	-	CASSFTAGSSSYEQYF	TGTGCCAGCAGCTTCACCGCCGGGTCCAGCTCCTACGAGCAGTACTTC
TRBV6-5	-	TRBJ1-1	-	CASRLLQMNTEAFF	TGTGCCAGCAGGCTCCTCCAGATGAACACTGAAGCTTTCTTT
TRBV5-5	TRBD2	TRBJ2-1	-	CASSLVAGTAMYNEQFF	TGTGCCAGCAGCTTGGTAGCGGGTACCGCAATGTACAATGAGCAGTTCTTC
TRBV5-1	TRBD1	TRBJ1-2	-	CASSSTGQGLYGYTF	TGCGCCAGCAGCTCAACGGGACAGGGGCTGTATGGCTACACCTTC
TRBV29-1	-	TRBJ2-1	few	CSVGVRDEQFF	TGCAGCGTTGGGGTTCGGGATGAGCAGTTCTTC
TRBV18	TRBD2	TRBJ2-3	-	CASSPLSSGGNSDTQYF	TGTGCCAGCTCACCATTGAGTAGCGGGGGTAACTCAGATACGCAGTATTTT
TRBV28	-	TRBJ1-2	few	CASSRRQVGGYTF	TGTGCCAGCAGCCGCCGACAGGTTGGTGGCTACACCTTC
TRBV21-1	-	TRBJ2-3	-	CASSNAGAGERFTDTQYF	TGTGCCAGCAGCAACGCCGGGGCGGGGGAACGGTTCACAGATACGCAGTATTTT
TRBV21-1	-	TRBJ1-5	-	CASSPRQKSNQPQHF	TGTGCCAGCAGCCCTCGACAAAAGAGTAATCAGCCCCAGCATTTT
TRBV28	TRBD2	TRBJ2-1	-	CASSSRVAGGFEDEQFF	TGTGCCAGCAGTTCTCGGGTAGCGGGAGGGTTCGAGGATGAGCAGTTCTTC
TRBV7-9	TRBD1	TRBJ2-7	-	CASSFLARDRDSYEQYF	TGTGCCAGCAGCTTCCTTGCCCGGGACAGAGACTCCTACGAGCAGTACTTC
TRBV28	-	TRBJ1-2	-	CASSLSSLSNYGYTF	TGTGCCAGCAGTTTATCGTCCCTCAGTAACTATGGCTACACCTTC
TRBV18	-	TRBJ2-3	-	CASSPSILSRNTQYF	TGTGCCAGCTCACCATCCATCCTAAGCCGAAATACGCAGTATTTT
TRBV7-9	-	TRBJ1-1	-	CASSLQGSEAFF	TGTGCCAGCAGCTTACAGGGATCTGAAGCTTTCTTT
TRBV28	-	TRBJ2-1	-	CASSLVGGPYNEQFF	TGTGCCAGCAGTTTAGTGGGGGGGCCCTACAATGAGCAGTTCTTC
TRBV5-4	TRBD1	TRBJ1-2	-	CASSPEGQRYGYTF	TGTGCCAGCAGCCCTGAGGGACAGCGCTATGGCTACACCTTC
TRBV28	-	TRBJ1-5	-	CASTSPGSNQPQHF	TGTGCCAGCACTTCCCCCGGGTCTAATCAGCCCCAGCATTTT
TRBV2	TRBD1	TRBJ1-6	-	CASRAIGQGSSPLHF	TGTGCCAGCAGAGCAATAGGACAGGGTTCTTCACCCCTCCACTTT
TRBV20-1	-	TRBJ2-3	once	CSGVAGDTQYF	TGCAGTGGGGTGGCGGGAGATACGCAGTATTTT
TRBV23-1	TRBD2	TRBJ2-7	-	CASIAEPGLAGYEQYF	TGCGCCAGCATTGCCGAACCGGGACTAGCGGGATACGAGCAGTACTTC
TRBV2	-	TRBJ1-5	-	CASSEEQGLGPQHF	TGTGCCAGCAGTGAGGAGCAGGGTCTTGGACCCCAGCATTTT
TRBV6-5	-	TRBJ1-5	-	CASSYIRGQPQHF	TGTGCCAGCAGTTACATACGGGGGCAGCCCCAGCATTTT
TRBV6-1	-	TRBJ1-1	-	CASSEQIEAFF	TGTGCCAGCAGTGAACAGATTGAAGCTTTCTTT
TRBV30	-	TRBJ1-1	-	CAWLAGQNTEAFF	TGTGCCTGGCTAGCGGGGCAGAACACTGAAGCTTTCTTT
TRBV5-1	TRBD1	TRBJ1-1	-	CASSATGGTEAFF	TGCGCCAGCAGCGCCACAGGGGGCACTGAAGCTTTCTTT
TRBV7-2	-	TRBJ1-2	-	CASSLAGGKGYTF	TGTGCCAGCAGCTTAGCGGGAGGCAAAGGCTACACCTTC
TRBV18	-	TRBJ2-5	-	CASSASGETQYF	TGTGCCAGCTCCGCGAGTGGAGAGACCCAGTACTTC
TRBV18	TRBD1	TRBJ1-5	-	CASSAGQGYSNQPQHF	TGTGCCAGCTCAGCGGGACAGGGGTATAGCAATCAGCCCCAGCATTTT
TRBV13	-	TRBJ2-3	-	CASSLRVQRITDTQYF	TGTGCCAGCAGCTTACGAGTCCAGCGGATCACAGATACGCAGTATTTT
TRBV2	TRBD1	TRBJ1-2	-	CASSPGQGIYGYTF	TGTGCCAGCAGTCCCGGACAGGGGATCTATGGCTACACCTTC
TRBV20-1	TRBD2	TRBJ2-7	-	CSASTGGVKYEQYF	TGCAGTGCTAGTACGGGAGGAGTCAAGTACGAGCAGTACTTC
TRBV7-9	TRBD2	TRBJ2-2	-	CASSSGLAGRGGELFF	TGTGCCAGCAGCTCCGGACTAGCGGGGCGGGGCGGGGAGCTGTTTTTT
TRBV5-1	-	TRBJ2-2	-	CASSLLGPTGELFF	TGCGCCAGCAGCTTGCTGGGGCCCACCGGGGAGCTGTTTTTT
TRBV28	TRBD1	TRBJ1-3	-	CASSQGGSGNTIYF	TGTGCCAGCAGTCAGGGGGGCTCTGGAAACACCATATATTTT
TRBV24-1	-	TRBJ1-1	-	CATRGKGGLDTEAFF	TGTGCCACCAGGGGAAAAGGAGGGTTAGACACTGAAGCTTTCTTT
TRBV2	-	TRBJ2-7	-	CASSEAPVTVYEQYF	TGTGCCAGCAGTGAGGCGCCAGTTACAGTCTACGAGCAGTACTTC
TRBV19	-	TRBJ2-1	-	CASSIFAETSYNEQFF	TGTGCCAGTAGTATTTTTGCGGAGACCTCCTACAATGAGCAGTTCTTC
TRBV2	TRBD2	TRBJ2-7	-	CASSELRLAGGGSYEQYF	TGTGCCAGCAGTGAGTTGAGACTAGCGGGAGGGGGATCCTACGAGCAGTACTTC
TRBV6-1	-	TRBJ1-2	-	CASSESGRYGYTF	TGTGCCAGCAGTGAAAGTGGGAGATATGGCTACACCTTC
TRBV6-5	TRBD1	TRBJ2-7	-	CASRKRGQTLYEQYF	TGTGCCAGCAGGAAGAGGGGACAGACCCTCTACGAGCAGTACTTC
TRBV29-1	TRBD2	TRBJ2-1	-	CSVAGTSGSFEQFF	TGCAGCGTGGCCGGGACTAGCGGGAGTTTTGAGCAGTTCTTC
TRBV7-8	TRBD1	TRBJ2-7	-	CASSSTANYRGNEQYF	TGTGCCAGCAGCTCCACCGCGAATTACAGGGGCAACGAGCAGTACTTC
TRBV7-3	-	TRBJ2-1	-	CASSPPGREGDEQFF	TGTGCCAGCAGCCCCCCGGGCAGAGAGGGGGATGAGCAGTTCTTC